This T cell receptor (beta chain) appears in the sequencing data of a study of cytomegalovirus exposure and HLA in healthy donors (dated by TCRdb to the late 2010s). Notes on the research overall: In an earlier analysis of approximately 500 of the donors, approximately 300 Gb of sequence data and 100 million or so unique TCR beta sequences from 150 million to 200 million T cells were reported. About 310 gigabases of sequencing data and 70 million to 100 million unique TCR sequences were included in an early release covering over 600 HLA-typed donors. The study was designed to test whether signatures of past pathogen exposure could be identified by cataloging public T cell receptors. Every repertoire in the discovery cohort had been generated on one and the same sequencing platform. Donor age, sex, ethnicity and CMV serostatus were compiled together with the repertoire data. HLA typing covered class I and class II loci at four-digit resolution. Rather than using new phenotypic data, the later analysis identified candidate immune exposures from TCR beta sequences and from how often those sequences occurred across donors. High-throughput TCR immunosequencing, statistical association of individual TCRs with disease status, and machine learning were combined to predict cytomegalovirus infection status. Several DR-DQ haplotypes were handled as single units for association and clustering because linkage in the cohort was strong. The genetic ancestry cluster associated with self-reported Caucasian donors included 65% to 90% of the 398 genotyped donors. Typing coverage differed by locus: A, B, C, DRB1 and DQB1 were typed in about 620-630 donors, DQA1 in 522, DPA1 in over 600, and DPB1 in 400 to 490. A separate validation cohort of roughly 120 different subjects was used in addition to the roughly 640-subject first cohort. An earlier analysis of approximately 580 of the donors used high-throughput TCR beta sequencing to judge whether each TCR beta V gene segment behaved as functional or pseudogenic. A later analysis re-analyzed previously published TCR beta repertoires from 550 to 700 donors and added high-resolution HLA genotyping to study TCR occurrence patterns. On average, roughly 200,000 unique TCR beta nucleotide sequences were sequenced per donor among roughly 430 genotyped donors of the cohort, with 15% to 20% of those sequences being non-productive. A later genetic analysis used genome-wide SNP genotypes for about 60% of the roughly 670 donors, treating that subset as a discovery cohort. Using immunosequencing, the study profiled T cell repertoires from around 670 subjects and related those repertoires to cytomegalovirus serostatus.

The cohort was made up of around 720 healthy bone marrow donors. All cohort members were sampled while nominally healthy, although unrecorded immune exposures were likely present. The donor tested CMV seropositive, placing the donor among the 289 seropositive members of the cohort. Every donor gave a peripheral blood sample, and the peripheral blood mononuclear cells from that sample were used for TCR beta sequencing. The Qiagen DNeasy Blood Extraction Kit was used to extract genomic DNA from the blood cell samples. V lost 5 bases and J lost 4 bases, and the count of bases not matched to a germline gene is 6. The CDR3 starts with the cysteine, ends with the phenylalanine, and has 14 residues. Left in the record is the CDR3 DNA by itself, 42 bases read in frame from the first base. The germline V gene yields SGHTA for CDR1 and FQGTGA for CDR2. What the authors observed across the whole study: A later analysis found that most CMV-associated TCR beta chains appeared HLA-restricted, with HLA associations seemingly driven largely by CMV exposure. In a later genetic analysis, fewer N-insertions in productive TCRs were reported among donors in an Asian-associated ancestry cluster than the roughly 700-donor mean. A later analysis associated 15,000 to 20,000 TCR beta sequences with specific HLA alleles at a false discovery rate of 0.05. A cluster of highly shared sequence variants was judged likely to represent a technical artifact of the sequencing pipeline. In a later analysis, HLA-associated TCR beta chains showed more clonal expansion and lower generation probabilities than non-associated chains that were equally common. In a later analysis, several top co-occurrence clusters were reported to appear linked to parvovirus B19, influenza, CMV and Epstein-Barr virus. Most TCR sequences were observed very rarely across donors, whereas some public TCRs were present in many individuals. In a later genetic analysis, a missense DCLRE1C variant was associated with V-gene and J-gene trimming of TCR beta chains, and the association was replicated in an independent cohort. A further reported finding was that TCR beta sequences accurately predicted the HLA-A and HLA-B alleles for most subjects in the first cohort. For the cohort, immune exposure information was limited to CMV serostatus. When HLA alleles, especially DR and DQ, strongly co-occurred, attributing TCR associations to individual alleles was difficult. Correlated functional status among segregating V segments might be attributable to linkage disequilibrium, but an unknown experimental factor could not be ruled out. A later analysis found that TCR association rates varied across HLA loci, with DRB1 alleles showing the most associated TCRs and HLA-C alleles the fewest. HLA typing was unavailable for some donors at each locus, so association tests used only the typed subset. In this cohort, only TCR beta chains were sequenced, and detectable features were limited by the absence of alpha or paired-chain data. Because the 87-base-pair reads could not distinguish some IMGT-functional V segments, including TRBV6-2 and TRBV6-3, those segments were excluded. The study gave a list of 150 to 200 TCR beta chains associated with cytomegalovirus. According to the authors, the approach could potentially be generalized to other disease states and immunological phenotypes. A few of the identified cytomegalovirus-associated TCR beta chains were confirmed in vitro to be specific for cytomegalovirus antigens. Cytomegalovirus status was reported to be diagnosed by the classifier with high specificity and sensitivity in both the original and validation cohorts. An earlier analysis of around 600 of the donors showed that most TCR beta V segments appeared in productive rearrangements either about 87% or about 30% of the time, which broadly matched IMGT annotations. The earlier analysis of approximately 540 of the donors excluded approximately 15 rarely observed V segments, including chromosome 9 orphons, because counts were too low. Sequencing depth was assumed to be roughly uniform across donors in the presence/absence analyses, though that assumption may not hold.

Libraries were constructed by the immunoSEQ multiplex PCR assay. For the multiplex PCR, a mixture combining 60 forward primers for TCR Vbeta segments and 13 reverse primers for TCR Jbeta segments was used. The CDR3 region of rearranged TCR beta genes was amplified from genomic DNA with a multiplex PCR assay. Amplified TCR beta libraries were sequenced as 87-base-pair reads on the Illumina HiSeq System. The authors processed their data as follows. In a later analysis, roughly 80 million unique TCR beta chains were counted across the roughly 670 repertoires, and approximately 11 million of these chains were shared by at least two donors. Raw reads were error-corrected and collapsed into unique sequences by a nearest-neighbor algorithm in which closely related sequences were merged to remove PCR and sequencing errors. V, D and J gene segments were assigned by aligning CDR3 sequences to IMGT reference sequences. For a sequence to be retained, a match of at least six nucleotides to both a V gene segment and a J gene segment was required. Rearrangements were classified as productive when the CDR3 lacked stop codons and remained in frame with V and J, and all other rearrangements were classified as non-productive. Following IMGT convention, CDR3 was defined as the stretch from the second conserved V-encoded cysteine up to the conserved J-encoded phenylalanine. The earlier analysis of a few hundred of the donors excluded sequences that lacked an unambiguous match to a single V gene segment. In an earlier analysis of 587 of the donors, V segments were called functional above 56.7% productive rearrangements and were called segregating when the between-donor standard deviation exceeded 5%. A statistical classification framework was developed to diagnose cytomegalovirus status using the catalog of TCR beta chain sequences. V and J gene assignment, in a later analysis, came from comparing TCR nucleotide sequences with IMGT/GENE-DB human TR gene sequences. The TCRdist pipeline was used in a later analysis to assign CDR3 sequences and most-parsimonious VDJ recombination scenarios. In a later analysis, every TCR beta chain was defined by the combination of its CDR3 amino acid sequence and its V-gene family, and reads without a unique V-gene family were dropped. To address suspected cross-contamination and a sequencing artifact, a later analysis removed some 620 highly shared, low-generation-probability nucleotide sequences. In a later analysis, a clonal expansion index for each public chain was calculated from normalized within-repertoire ranks of inferred template counts. In a later analysis, generation probabilities were computed using a VDJ recombination model fitted to out-of-frame rearrangements, and the results were checked against IGoR. In a later analysis, TCR-TCR, TCR-HLA and TCR-CMV co-occurrence was scored with hypergeometric tests, and a repertoire-size bias correction was applied to TCR pairs. In a later analysis, false discovery rates were estimated by permuting HLA or CMV assignments 20 times. In a later analysis, co-occurring TCRs were grouped with DBSCAN, and TCRdist sequence similarity was added when clustering was performed within HLA-allele-positive subsets. Repertoires with fewer than 30,000 or more than 120,000 public chains were left out of co-occurrence clustering, as were about 5 repertoires with anomalous nucleotide sharing. The clones in this table, taken by TCRdb from immuneACCESS, are in-frame only. Not every clone is retained; where verified, under half of the shortfall comes from an unresolved V gene, and the cause of the rest is unknown. From that table come the V and J calls and clone size; the DNA was used to work out D and trimming. In all, the sample holds about 130,000 clones, and around 78% of those were seen once. Around 19% of the sample goes to the ten largest clones.

Notes on this clone: Its target antigen remains unknown. No per-base quality is available; no much larger clone lies one base away.

The V and J genes are TRBV7-3 and TRBJ2-7, with 9 middle bases fitting TRBD2. The receptor was derived from a man younger than 35 in good health and CMV-seropositive. Sequencing input: PBMCs. For the CDR3, the sequence is CASSPAGGSYEQYF. The DNA sequence follows: TGTGCCAGCAGCCCAGCGGGGGGAAGTTACGAGCAGTACTTC.